This T cell receptor beta chain was recovered during a study of cytomegalovirus exposure and HLA in healthy donors. For the study at large: From HLA-typed donors, an early data release held tens of millions of unique TCRs.

Primers: 60 Vbeta forward and 13 Jbeta reverse. The data were produced by immunoSEQ multiplex PCR, yet TCRdb's version contains in-frame clones alone and is incomplete. There are over 200,000 clones in the sample; under 90% occur only once, and 1% to 1.5% lies in the top ten. To note about this clone: Its antigen is unknown.

The V gene end was trimmed by 2 bases and the J gene end by 8 bases; junction bases not matched to a gene: 9. CDR1 and CDR2 (germline): SGHTS, YDEGEE. There are 15 residues in the CDR3. Overall study results and limits: High specificity and sensitivity for cytomegalovirus status were reported for the classifier.

The chain joins TRBV5-8 to TRBJ2-3, with 9 positions matching TRBD1. Sequencing was carried out using PBMCs. The source is a human donor in good health. CDR3 sequence: CASSFSGTGLVTQYF. The CDR3 nucleotides are TGTGCCAGCAGCTTTTCTGGGACAGGGCTAGTTACGCAGTATTTT.